This entry is about one T cell receptor (beta chain). The antigen is unknown. Generated by immunoSEQ multiplex PCR, the TCRdb table keeps only in-frame clones and is missing some. Counted here are fewer than 110,000 clones, 91% occurring once; the ten biggest clones make up about 1.2%. The CDR3 contains 14 residues. Trimming left V 6 bases short and J 1 base short, with 10 bases between. Germline CDR1 is MNHEY and CDR2 is SVGAGI. This specimen comes from a study of OX40 agonist ivuxolimab in advanced cancers. Points from the study as a whole: Clonal expansion in partial responders at 0.1-3.0 mg/kg ranked among the lowest. The authors also found low normalized T-cell clonal expansion in some nonresponders. No determination was made of the antigen specificity of the expanded peripheral T cells.

Sequencing used CD4+ or CD8+ T cells sorted from blood, obtained in a trial of the OX40 agonist ivuxolimab. This clonotype was obtained from an adult with an advanced solid tumor such as melanoma, head and neck, liver or kidney cancer. The rearrangement uses TRBV6-5 and TRBJ1-5; no definite D call. CDR3 amino acids: CASSLVGSNQPQHF. The CDR3 bases are TGTGCCAGCAGCCTAGTGGGAAGCAATCAGCCCCAGCATTTT.